This T cell receptor beta chain was recovered during a study of T cells in Graves' hyperthyroidism and ophthalmopathy. Study overall: The authors collected peripheral blood at initial diagnosis, before any treatment.

The study, taken as a whole, reports: Ophthalmopathy, as predicted by the model, came a median roughly 6.5 months after the prediction. From stable hyperthyroidism, ophthalmopathy was separated by a 13 V-J model.

For this clonotype: The antigen remains unidentified.

This CDR3 is 13 amino acids long. From germline, CDR1 is MNHEY and CDR2 SMNVEV (reference sequence). The V end was cut by 5 bases, the J end by 2 bases, with 9 bases between. RNA transcripts provided the source from which TCR beta CDR3 regions were amplified. HTBI primers were the set used in a first-round RT-PCR of the TCR CDR3. TCRdb itself ran the multiplex PCR reads through MiXCR, one entry per CDR3 protein. Seen here are about half a million distinct CDR3 sequences, roughly a quarter observed once, and the top ten hold around 11%. A NOSPECS grade of at least 4, a Clinical Activity Score of at least 3 and duration under 3 months were recorded in ophthalmopathy patients.

V and J are TRBV27 and TRBJ2-5; D gene ambiguous. Sequencing was performed on blood. The receptor's source is a woman aged 25 to 39 with Graves' ophthalmopathy. The CDR3 DNA reads as TGTGCCAGCAGTGGACGGTTTCAAGAGACCCAGTACTTC. Protein product: CASSGRFQETQYF.